Following are 13 T cell receptor beta chains from one sample sequenced in a study of T-cell reconstitution after alpha-beta-depleted transplantation in children. As it was prepared, the TCRbeta library received unique molecular identifiers. TCRdb independently ran MiXCR on the PCR reads; one entry per CDR3 protein. Among roughly 250,000 distinct CDR3 sequences listed, 7.5% to 9.5% were seen once. Material: PBMCs, mostly from graft donor cells, obtained 180 days after TCRalphabeta/CD19-depleted stem cell transplant. Source of these receptors: a male patient under 18 who had a stem cell transplant for acute lymphoblastic leukemia, so the T cells may come from the graft donor.

This clonotype was counted ten times or more. The CDR3, as DNA: TGTGCCAGCAGCGCACCCCTGGAGCAGTACTTC. Translating gives CASSAPLEQYF. This chain links TRBV9 with TRBJ2-7; D unresolved. The CDR3 contains 11 residues. The ends were cut back, 3 bases at V and 7 bases at J, with 8 bases in the middle. Germline V CDR1 and CDR2: SGDLS, YYNGEE. The full variable domain, in which reference TRBV9 and TRBJ2-7 provide the parts outside the CDR3, is DSGVTQTPKHLITATGQRVTLRCSPRSGDLSVYWYQQSLDQGLQFLIQYYNGEERAKGNILERFSAQQFPDLHSELNLSSLELGDSALYFCASSAPLEQYFGPGTRLTVT.

This clonotype was found many times. Germline and junction disagree at one end, which may indicate a read error. The chain joins TRBV7-7 to TRBJ2-5; TRBD1 or TRBD2 may be the D gene (6 bases each). The length of the CDR3 is 16 residues. Germline-derived CDR1 and CDR2 are SSHAT and FNYEAQ (reference sequence). CDR3 DNA sequence: TGTGCTAGCAGCCTAGGGGGGTGGCTAGCCCAAGAGACCCAGTACTTC. This gives the protein CASSLGGWLAQETQYF.

The sample holds many counts of this clonotype. The chain recombines TRBV15 with TRBJ2-5; TRBD2 might be the D (6 bases). The CDR3 has 15 amino acids. Germline CDR1 LNHNV, CDR2 YYDKDF (reference sequence). The V gene lost 5 bases and the J gene lost 9 bases, with 22 bases spanning the gap. The chain's CDR3 is CATSGISGPQEAQYF. The CDR3 bases are TGTGCCACCAGCGGTATAAGCGGGCCTCAGGAGGCCCAGTACTTC.

J is TRBJ2-7 and V is TRBV10-2; D unresolved. The CDR3 has 12 residues. CDR1 and CDR2 (germline): WSHSY, SAAADI. V lost 4 bases and J lost 9, with 13 bases in between. The CDR3 loop reads CASSALVSRQYF. The CDR3, as DNA: TGCGCCAGCAGTGCTCTAGTCTCGCGGCAGTACTTC.

This clonotype was observed at least ten times. CDR3 nucleotide sequence: TGTGCCAGCGGAGTCGGATACACTGAAGCTTTCTTT. It codes for CASGVGYTEAFF. The chain joins TRBV27 to TRBJ1-1, with D unresolved. Trimming removed 8 bases from V and 3 bases from J, with 10 bases in between. This CDR3 has 12 residues. CDR1 is MNHEY, CDR2 SMNVEV, per germline (reference sequence).

The count of this clonotype is one. This clone may be a read error of a much larger clone one base away. The rearrangement joins TRBV19 to TRBJ2-1; possible D gene TRBD2, 6 bases. Germline V lookup: CDR1 LNHDA, CDR2 SQIVND (reference sequence). Deletions cut 2 bases from V and 7 bases from J, with 15 bases between. The CDR3 runs 15 residues. The CDR3 coding sequence is TGTGCCAGTAGTATATGGGAGGAATCGAGAAATGAGCAGTTCTTC. Translation gives CASSIWEESRNEQFF. The full variable domain, rest sourced from reference TRBV19 and TRBJ2-1, is DGGITQSPKYLFRKEGQNVTLSCEQNLNHDAMYWYRQDPGQGLRLIYYSQIVNDFQKGDIAEGYSVSREKKESFPLTVTSAQKNPTAFYLCASSIWEESRNEQFFGPGTRLTVL.

The table lists this clonotype with a few counts. The chain is built from TRBV3-1 and TRBJ2-3; 8 positions agree with TRBD1. The V segment lost 2 bases and the J segment 5 bases; nucleotides outside the gene matches: 6. CDR1 and CDR2 (germline): LGHDT, YNNKEL (reference sequence). The CDR3 is 15 residues long. This CDR3 reads CASSQIRGRGDTQYF. CDR3 in DNA: TGTGCCAGCAGCCAAATCAGGGGGCGCGGAGATACGCAGTATTTT.

This clonotype occurred many times. This chain joins TRBV10-3 and TRBJ2-2; 8 positions match TRBD1. The J segment lost 6 bases and the V segment lost 5 bases, leaving 5 bases of the junction unmatched. Germline V gene lookup returns CDR1 ENHRY and CDR2 SYGVKD. The CDR3 contains 14 residues. CDR3 protein: CAISRDRLAGELFF. CDR3 in DNA: TGTGCCATCAGTAGGGACAGGTTGGCCGGGGAGCTGTTTTTT.

This clonotype was seen at least ten times. The chain couples TRBV5-6 to TRBJ2-5; unclear D gene. The CDR3 is 13 amino acids. Germline-derived CDR1 and CDR2 are SGHDT and YYEEEE. With 0 bases removed from V and 2 bases from J, the gap between germline ends came to 5 bases. The CDR3 region has the DNA TGTGCCAGCAGCTTGGGCGTTCAAGAGACCCAGTACTTC. This sequence encodes CASSLGVQETQYF. Complete variable domain (other parts from reference TRBV5-6 and TRBJ2-5): DAGVTQSPTHLIKTRGQQVTLRCSPKSGHDTVSWYQQALGQGPQFIFQYYEEEERQRGNFPDRFSGHQFPNYSSELNVNALLLGDSALYLCASSLGVQETQYFGPGTRLLVL.

This clonotype was observed many times. The rearrangement joins TRBV4-1 to TRBJ2-7, with 8 bases lining up with TRBD1. V shed 6 bases and J 6 bases; nucleotides not matched to a gene: 4. Germline-derived CDR1 and CDR2 are MGHRA and YSYEKL. The CDR3 totals 12 residues. The CDR3 DNA reads TGCGCCAGCAGTCCTACAGGGGGCGAGCAGTACTTC. Amino acid sequence: CASSPTGGEQYF.

Many counts were recorded for this clonotype. This chain uses TRBV11-1 with TRBJ1-3; 7 positions agree with TRBD1. Trimming took 2 bases from V and 0 from J; bases not matched to a gene: 10. This CDR3 comprises 18 residues. Germline CDR1 and CDR2: SGHAT and FQDESV (reference sequence). CDR3 in amino acids: CASSLTVSGQRSGNTIYF. The CDR3 nucleotides read TGTGCCAGCAGCTTAACAGTTTCGGGACAGCGCTCTGGAAACACCATATATTTT.

There are many counts of this clonotype. The chain recombines TRBV27 with TRBJ2-7; TRBD2 matches at 7 bases. The germline gives CDR1 MNHEY, CDR2 SMNVEV (reference sequence). V trimming: 8 bases; J trimming: 6 bases; junction bases outside the gene matches: 13. The CDR3 is made up of 14 amino acids. The CDR3 DNA is TGTGCCAGCTCCTACCTCGGACTAGTTGGCGAGCAGTACTTC. Translated: CASSYLGLVGEQYF.

This clonotype was observed at least ten times. Its ends do not fully match the called genes, so a read error is possible. This chain links TRBV18 with TRBJ1-1, with D perhaps TRBD1 (5 bases). The CDR3 loop spans 15 amino acids. Germline V gene sequence: CDR1 KGHSH, CDR2 LQKENI. In DNA form, the CDR3 reads TGTGCCAGCTCACCCGGAGCAGGGATGAAAACTGAAGCTTTCTTT. This encodes CASSPGAGMKTEAFF.